A single sample gave rise to the 19 T cell receptor beta chains below, sequenced in a study of a mutant IDH1 vaccine in newly diagnosed glioma. Time point meaning: week 5, during vaccination. In the vaccine, a single dose held 300 ug of the mutant IDH1 20-mer peptide, along with topical imiquimod. TCRdb's copy holds only in-frame clones and misses some; the assay was immunoSEQ multiplex PCR. The profile covers 25,000 to 30,000 clones, with approximately 90% appearing a single time and about 3.6% taken by the ten largest. What these receptors recognize is not known. Specimen: peripheral blood mononuclear cells (PBMCs), collected from a glioma patient whose treatment included an IDH1 peptide vaccine. The receptors originated from a woman in her thirties or forties with glioma. Some clones in this sample may be carry-over from other donors' samples.

This clone showed up just once. The chain uses TRBV5-1 and TRBJ2-7; maybe TRBD1 (6 bases). This CDR3 is built from 14 residues. V was clipped by 0 bases and J by 5 bases, with 12 bases between them. The V gene's germline CDR1 is SGHRS and CDR2 YFSETQ. The CDR3 DNA sequence: TGCGCCAGCAGCTTGGCCGGGACAAATAACGAGCAGTACTTC. It yields the protein CASSLAGTNNEQYF.

J is TRBJ1-4 and V is TRBV4-1; D uncertain. CDR3 size: 17 residues. The V end lost 0 bases, the J end lost 4 bases, and 15 bases lay between the germline ends. Germline V CDR1 and CDR2: MGHRA, YSYEKL. The CDR3 DNA sequence: TGCGCCAGCAGCCAAGATCAGCGGTCGGGGTTTAATGAAAAACTGTTTTTT. This codes for CASSQDQRSGFNEKLFF.

This chain connects TRBV7-3 to TRBJ2-7; D is perhaps TRBD1 (5 bases). This CDR3 spans 15 amino acids. Trimming left V 2 bases short and J 0 bases short, with 11 bases between. Per germline, CDR1 SGHTA and CDR2 FQGTGA. The CDR3 DNA reads as TGTGCCAGCAGCTTACGGTCAGGGCCCTCCTACGAGCAGTACTTC. As protein: CASSLRSGPSYEQYF.

The chain carries TRBV5-1 and TRBJ2-3; D is undetermined. Trimming shortened V by 7 bases and J by 2 bases, and 5 bases separated the two germline ends. From germline, CDR1 is SGHRS and CDR2 YFSETQ. The CDR3 spans 11 residues. DNA for the CDR3: TGCGCCAGCTCGTACACAGATACGCAGTATTTT. It yields the protein CASSYTDTQYF.

This sequence joins TRBV15 and TRBJ2-5; 10 nucleotides line up with TRBD2. Trimming removed 1 base from V and 0 bases from J; junction bases left unmatched: 2. CDR1 is LNHNV, CDR2 YYDKDF, per germline (reference sequence). The CDR3 covers 16 residues. DNA for the CDR3: TGTGCCACCAGCAGAGGGAGCGGGGGGGACCAAGAGACCCAGTACTTC. Protein: CATSRGSGGDQETQYF.

The chain uses TRBV5-1 and TRBJ1-2; 10 positions agree with TRBD1. The CDR3 consists of 12 residues. Unmatched junction bases numbered 0, after V lost 4 bases and J lost 6 bases. The germline gives CDR1 SGHRS, CDR2 YFSETQ. Written as DNA, the CDR3 is TGCGCCAGCAGCGGACAGGGGGATGGCTACACCTTC. Residues: CASSGQGDGYTF.

The gene calls are TRBV27 and TRBJ2-7, with a weak D call TRBD1 (5 bases). V lost 7 bases, J lost 5 bases, and 18 bases lay in between. Germline assignment: CDR1 MNHEY and CDR2 SMNVEV (reference sequence). This CDR3 is 14 amino acids long. This CDR3 is CASKSERGIHEQYF. CDR3 DNA: TGTGCCAGCAAGAGCGAAAGGGGAATCCACGAGCAGTACTTC.

This clone was seen a single time. V gene TRBV5-1 combines with J gene TRBJ2-1; tentatively, D is TRBD2 (6 bases). The V gene's germline CDR1 is SGHRS and CDR2 YFSETQ. With 0 bases removed from V and 0 bases from J, the gap between germline ends came to 10 bases. The CDR3 runs 16 residues. The CDR3 nucleotides are TGCGCCAGCAGCTTGGTAGCGGCGGGCTCCTACAATGAGCAGTTCTTC. Its protein product is CASSLVAAGSYNEQFF.

The chain employs TRBV5-1 and TRBJ2-5, with 10 positions matching TRBD2. The CDR3 contains 18 residues. Germline CDR1 and CDR2: SGHRS and YFSETQ. J lost 2 bases, V lost 0 bases, and 10 bases had no gene match. The CDR3 coding sequence is TGCGCCAGCAGCTTGGAGCTAGCGGGGGCCCTCTCTCAAGAGACCCAGTACTTC. As protein: CASSLELAGALSQETQYF.

The rearrangement joins TRBV7-2 to TRBJ2-7; D gene unclear. The CDR3 consists of 13 residues. V lost 5 bases, J lost 0 bases, and 8 bases lay in between. Germline CDR1 reads SGHTA; CDR2 reads FQGNSA. The CDR3 DNA follows: TGTGCCAGCAGCACACGGGCCTCCTACGAGCAGTACTTC. This translates into CASSTRASYEQYF.

The chain carries TRBV5-5 and TRBJ2-3; D is ambiguous. Trimming left V 4 bases short and J 4 bases short, with 13 bases between. This CDR3 has 14 residues. Germline CDR1 and CDR2: SGHKS and YYEKEE (reference sequence). The CDR3 sequence: CASSLLIGSDTQYF. The CDR3 coding sequence is TGTGCCAGCAGCCTCCTAATAGGGTCAGATACGCAGTATTTT.

The chain combines TRBV5-6 with TRBJ2-3; TRBD2 matches 8 bases. Looked up from germline, CDR1 is SGHDT and CDR2 is YYEEEE. After removal of 3 bases from V and 0 bases from J, the junction contained 6 bases not matched to a gene. The CDR3 length is 16 residues. The CDR3 is CASSWRGAASTDTQYF. As DNA, the CDR3 is TGTGCCAGCAGCTGGCGGGGGGCCGCAAGCACAGATACGCAGTATTTT.

The chain is built from TRBV19 and TRBJ1-1; D gene uncertain. The CDR3 is made up of 11 amino acids. CDR1 LNHDA and CDR2 SQIVND come from the germline V gene (reference sequence). V dropped 8 bases and J dropped 2 bases, with 6 bases sitting between them. The CDR3 DNA follows: TGTGCCAGTGGAGTTAACACTGAAGCTTTCTTT. Its translation: CASGVNTEAFF.

This clone has a handful of counts. The chain has TRBV2 and TRBJ2-5, with D unresolved. Germline V gene lookup returns CDR1 SNHLY and CDR2 FYNNEI. CDR3 size: 10 residues. Deletions cut 9 bases from V and 7 bases from J, with 9 bases between. In nucleotides, the CDR3 is TGTGCCAGGGGAATGGGGACCCAGTACTTC. This encodes CARGMGTQYF.

The chain links TRBV5-5 to TRBJ2-7; D is undetermined. Germline V gene lookup returns CDR1 SGHKS and CDR2 YYEKEE (reference sequence). The CDR3 has 13 residues. V was pared by 1 base and J by 1 base, with 6 bases between. CDR3 loop: CASSLLYSYEQYF. The DNA for the CDR3 is TGTGCCAGCAGCTTGTTATATTCCTACGAGCAGTACTTC.

V is TRBV27 and J is TRBJ2-5; 12 bases agree with TRBD2. Germline CDR1 reads MNHEY; CDR2 reads SMNVEV (reference sequence). The V and J ends lost 4 bases and 5 bases, in that order; junction bases with no gene match: 8. CDR3 length: 16 residues. CDR3 nucleotide sequence: TGTGCCAGCAGTTCGACTAGCGGGGGCCCCCAGGAGACCCAGTACTTC. This sequence encodes CASSSTSGGPQETQYF.

The chain joins TRBV7-9 to TRBJ1-2, with 8 nucleotides matching TRBD1. Per the germline V gene, CDR1 is SEHNR and CDR2 is FQNEAQ (reference sequence). J lost 6 bases, V lost 3 bases, and 6 bases had no gene match. This CDR3 has 14 residues. The CDR3 here is CASSFGQGSNGYTF. The CDR3 DNA reads TGTGCCAGCAGCTTCGGACAGGGCTCCAATGGCTACACCTTC.

The chain employs TRBV5-6 and TRBJ2-1; maybe TRBD2 (7 bases). The CDR3 spans 14 residues. The ends were cut back, 0 bases at V and 8 bases at J, with 12 bases in the middle. Germline V gene lookup returns CDR1 SGHDT and CDR2 YYEEEE. This CDR3 reads CASSLVGGGDEQFF. CDR3 in DNA: TGTGCCAGCAGCTTGGTTGGGGGGGGCGATGAGCAGTTCTTC.

V is TRBV11-2 and J is TRBJ1-4; maybe TRBD1 (5 bases). The CDR3 runs 16 residues. CDR1 SGHAT and CDR2 FQNNGV come from the germline V gene. Trimming took 5 bases from V and 8 from J, leaving 21 bases between them. CDR3 nucleotide sequence: TGTGCCAGCAGCACGAGGCGGACGGCGGCAGGGGAAAAACTGTTTTTT. Its protein is CASSTRRTAAGEKLFF. The full variable domain, in which reference TRBV11-2 and TRBJ1-4 provide the parts outside the CDR3, is EAGVAQSPRYKIIEKRQSVAFWCNPISGHATLYWYQQILGQGPKLLIQFQNNGVVDDSQLPKDRFSAERLKGVDSTLKIQPAKLEDSAVYLCASSTRRTAAGEKLFFGSGTQLSVL.